Each of the 21 T cell receptor beta chains below was sequenced from the same sample in a study of CD8+CD57+ T cells in acquired aplastic anemia. Patients selected for sequencing had displayed CD8+CD57+ cell expansion by flow cytometry. Genomic DNA constituted the template upon which TCR beta VDJ and CDR3 profiling was performed. From the reads, TCRdb called clonotypes with MiXCR, one entry per CDR3 protein. The sample includes fewer than 300,000 distinct CDR3 sequences, roughly 82% of them seen just once. Sequenced material: sorted CD4+, CD8+, or CD8+CD57+ T cells (not recorded which) from PBMCs. The source of these receptors is a human donor with aplastic anemia.

Regarding this clonotype: The junction differs from germline at one of its ends, possibly a read error. The J gene is TRBJ2-2, the V gene TRBV19; 8 positions agree with TRBD2. The last part of the DNA fits TRBJ2-1 better; the J call may be wrong. Germline lookup yields CDR1 LNHDA and CDR2 SQIVND (reference sequence). This CDR3 spans 15 amino acids. The CDR3, as DNA: TGTGCCAGTAGTATCACCAGCGGGGGCTACAAGGAGCAGTTCTTC. Its protein product is CASSITSGGYKEQFF.

Concerning this clonotype: Germline is not matched at one junction end, which may reflect a read error. The chain employs TRBV7-8 and TRBJ1-6, with D possibly TRBD1 on 5 matching bases. CDR1 and CDR2 (germline): SGHVS, FQNEAQ. This CDR3 comprises 14 residues. CDR3 in DNA: TGTGCCAGCAGTTCAGACACGGACAATTCACCCCTTTCCTTT. It yields the protein CASSSDTDNSPLSF.

This clonotype was counted a single time. The V call is TRBV9, the J call TRBJ2-3; 15 bases match TRBD2. The CDR3 loop spans 17 amino acids. The V gene end was trimmed by 3 bases and the J gene end by 4 bases; junction bases not matched to a gene: 6. Looked up from germline, CDR1 is SGDLS and CDR2 is YYNGEE. The CDR3 DNA sequence: TGTGCCAGCAGCGCCGGGACTAGCGGGAGGACCCCAGATACGCAGTATTTT. Its translation: CASSAGTSGRTPDTQYF.

This rearrangement joins TRBV20-1 to TRBJ2-7; possible D gene TRBD1, 5 bases. The length of the CDR3 is 12 residues. Germline V gives CDR1 DFQATT, CDR2 SNEGSKA (reference sequence). Trimming pared 6 bases from V and 3 bases from J, leaving 12 bases between. CDR3: CSAPDSHYEQYF. CDR3 coding DNA: TGCAGTGCGCCCGACAGCCACTACGAGCAGTACTTC.

Comment on this clonotype: A read error is likely, as this CDR3 ends without the conserved phenylalanine or tryptophan. It is unclear where the CDR3 begins or ends on the DNA, so no DNA is shown, and the CDR3 is as TCRdb lists it. This rearrangement joins TRBV7-8 to TRBJ2-3. Germline V gene lookup returns CDR1 SGHVS and CDR2 FQNEAQ. The CDR3 contains 13 residues when both ends are counted. CDR3 in amino acids: CASSLAGRVDTQY.

This clonotype was picked up a small number of times. Possible read error: a much larger clone is one base away. The chain links TRBV7-9 to TRBJ1-1, with a possible D match to TRBD1 (5 bases). This CDR3 spans 16 amino acids. CDR1 is SEHNR, CDR2 FQNEAQ, per germline (reference sequence). With 3 bases removed from V and 11 bases from J, the gap between germline ends came to 25 bases. The CDR3 reads CASSFKRSGGSDEAFF. CDR3 coding DNA: TGTGCCAGCAGCTTTAAAAGAAGCGGGGGGAGCGATGAGGCTTTCTTT.

Remarks on this clonotype: At one boundary the junction diverges from the germline segment, which might be a read error. The chain combines TRBV9 with TRBJ2-3; possible D gene TRBD2, 6 bases. CDR3 length: 14 amino acids. CDR1 SGDLS and CDR2 YYNGEE come from the germline V gene. CDR3 DNA: TGTGCCAGCAGCGTAGCTGGGTCTCGCGGGACCTACGATTTT. The encoded protein is CASSVAGSRGTYDF.

The gene calls are TRBV7-3 and TRBJ1-2, with D possibly TRBD1 on 5 matching bases. Trimming cost V 4 bases and J 11 bases, with 26 bases left between them. Germline V gives CDR1 SGHTA, CDR2 FQGTGA. The CDR3 has 16 amino acids. The CDR3 bases are TGTGCCAGCAGCTCGGAGACAGAGGCTTGGACTATGGGTTACACCTTC. As protein: CASSSETEAWTMGYTF.

In regard to this clonotype: At one end, the junction sequence differs from germline, possibly due to a read error. The chain has TRBV29-1 and TRBJ2-3, with a weak D call TRBD2 (6 bases). There are 14 residues in the CDR3. The germline V gene encodes CDR1 SQVTM and CDR2 ANQGSEA. Here the CDR3 reads CAASDGGGPDTQYF. The DNA of the CDR3 is TGTGCCGCCAGCGACGGGGGAGGCCCAGATACGCAGTATTTT.

On this clonotype itself: The missing conserved phenylalanine or tryptophan at the end of this CDR3 makes a read error likely. The DNA is left out, because the CDR3 cannot be placed on it with certainty; the CDR3 is given as TCRdb lists it. The CDR3 protein is CASSLAGGDDPHY. The rearrangement uses TRBV7-8 and TRBJ2-3; TRBD2 was called by the table and not checked on the DNA. Inclusive of both ends, the CDR3 amounts to 13 amino acids. Germline V CDR1 and CDR2: SGHVS, FQNEAQ.

The rearrangement uses TRBV5-6 and TRBJ2-1, with D maybe TRBD2 (6 bases). V lost 1 base, J lost 3 bases, and 20 bases lay in between. The CDR3 runs to 18 residues. Germline V CDR1 and CDR2: SGHDT, YYEEEE. The CDR3 loop is CASSLREYRDSRYNEQFF. CDR3 coding DNA: TGTGCCAGCAGCTTGAGGGAGTACCGGGACTCCCGCTACAATGAGCAGTTCTTC. Variable domain in full (rest from reference TRBV5-6 and TRBJ2-1): DAGVTQSPTHLIKTRGQQVTLRCSPKSGHDTVSWYQQALGQGPQFIFQYYEEEERQRGNFPDRFSGHQFPNYSSELNVNALLLGDSALYLCASSLREYRDSRYNEQFFGPGTRLTVL.

The rearrangement uses TRBV2 and TRBJ2-3; tentatively, D is TRBD1 (7 bases). This CDR3 is 13 amino acids long. Per the germline V gene, CDR1 is SNHLY and CDR2 is FYNNEI. The CDR3 region has the DNA TGTGGCGTAGGGGGCGGGGGCACAGATACGCAGTATTTT. Its protein is CGVGGGGTDTQYF.

V gene TRBV7-2 combines with J gene TRBJ2-5; D remains unclear. CDR1 and CDR2 (germline): SGHTA, FQGNSA. Trimming took 5 bases from V and 14 from J, leaving 24 bases between them. There are 14 residues in the CDR3. CDR3 in amino acids: CASSINGYETQHYF. The CDR3 coding sequence is TGTGCCAGCAGCATAAACGGGTACGAGACCCAGCACTACTTC.

This chain uses TRBV7-8 with TRBJ2-2; D possibly corresponds to TRBD2 (5 bases). Germline loops: CDR1 SGHVS, CDR2 FQNEAQ. The CDR3 has 15 residues. The V and J ends lost 0 bases and 6 bases respectively, with 11 bases between them. The CDR3 sequence: CASSLAGVPAGELFF. The CDR3 region has the DNA TGTGCCAGCAGCTTAGCGGGAGTCCCCGCCGGGGAGCTGTTTTTT.

The CDR3 bases are TGCAGTGCCCAAGGTTCTGGCACCGGGGAGCTGTTTTTT. Amino acids: CSAQGSGTGELFF. This chain connects TRBV20-1 to TRBJ2-2, with D unclear. V lost 6 bases to trimming and J lost 4 bases, with 12 bases between them. The CDR3 consists of 13 residues. The germline gives CDR1 DFQATT, CDR2 SNEGSKA (reference sequence).

The V and J genes are TRBV2 and TRBJ2-1; tentative D call: TRBD2 (6 bases). The J call is uncertain, as TRBJ2-7 better fits the DNA end. The germline V gene encodes CDR1 SNHLY and CDR2 FYNNEI. The CDR3 spans 13 residues. The CDR3 is CASGSGGTGGQYF. As DNA, the CDR3 is TGTGCCAGCGGGTCCGGGGGTACGGGTGGACAGTACTTC.

This chain uses TRBV7-9 with TRBJ1-6; a weak D match, TRBD1 (5 bases). There are 16 residues in the CDR3. V lost 5 bases, J lost 13 bases, and 24 bases lay in between. The germline V gene has CDR1 SEHNR and CDR2 FQNEAQ (reference sequence). Here the CDR3 reads CASSADSATYNCPLHF. In DNA form, the CDR3 reads TGTGCCAGCAGCGCCGACAGCGCCACCTATAATTGCCCCCTCCACTTT.

In the case of this clonotype: One end of the junction varies from germline; a read error may be responsible. This sequence joins TRBV2 and TRBJ2-5; TRBD2 matches 9 bases. This CDR3 has 15 residues. The germline CDR1 and CDR2 sequences are SNHLY and FYNNEI. The CDR3 DNA reads as TGCGCCAGCAGCCACCGGACTAGCGCGAACGAGACCCAGTACTTC. It translates to CASSHRTSANETQYF.

The gene calls are TRBV15 and TRBJ2-7; D is undetermined. Germline V gene sequence: CDR1 LNHNV, CDR2 YYDKDF (reference sequence). This CDR3 has 17 amino acids. The CDR3 sequence: CASSTGSARPSSYEQYV. For the CDR3, the DNA is TGTGCCAGCAGCACCGGGTCAGCCCGGCCGAGCTCCTACGAGCAGTACGTC.

This sequence joins TRBV7-9 and TRBJ2-3; either TRBD1 or TRBD2 may supply D (5 bases each). The CDR3 contains 13 residues. Germline V gives CDR1 SEHNR, CDR2 FQNEAQ (reference sequence). Trimming cost V 3 bases and J 15 bases, with 19 bases left between them. CDR3 DNA sequence: TGTGCCAGCAGCTTTCAAAGAAGAGAGGGGCACTATTTT. Translation: CASSFQRREGHYF.

This clonotype was seen once. The junction differs from germline at one of its ends, possibly a read error. J is TRBJ2-3 and V is TRBV9; tentatively, D is TRBD1 (7 bases). Per germline, CDR1 SGDLS and CDR2 YYNGEE. This CDR3 is 14 amino acids long. For the CDR3, the DNA is TGTGCCAGCAGCTTAGGGGGGACAGCCGTGAACACTGATTTT. Translating it yields CASSLGGTAVNTDF.